This T cell receptor (beta chain) was found in a study of blood T cell repertoires in COVID-19. On the study more broadly: From the United States, Italy and Spain came samples of acute and convalescent COVID-19.

The germline gives CDR1 SGHTA, CDR2 FQGNSA. The CDR3 is made up of 13 amino acids. Trimming left V 6 bases short and J 0 bases short, with 5 bases between. Per the authors' pipeline: Amplification with reference gene primers provided the estimates of nucleated cell counts. Clones were sequenced by immunoSEQ multiplex PCR, and TCRdb holds only the in-frame ones, with some missing. Clonal size and the V and J genes are those of that table, whereas D and trimming came from the DNA. The sample holds tens of thousands of clones, about 81% seen once. The chain links TRBV7-2 to TRBJ2-2; D is undetermined. The receptor was isolated from a human donor in a cohort sampled during active COVID-19. The sequencing input was peripheral blood. CDR3 in DNA: TGTGCCAGCAGTACAGCGAACACCGGGGAGCTGTTTTTT. It codes for CASSTANTGELFF.